These 18 T cell receptor beta chains share one sample of origin, sequenced in a study of OX40 agonist ivuxolimab in advanced cancers. Measured with immunoSEQ multiplex PCR; TCRdb has only the in-frame clones, and not every one. Of 70,000 to 90,000 clones in the sample, roughly 87% are singletons; the top ten hold about 10%. The sequences come from CD4+ or CD8+ T cells sorted from blood, collected in a trial of the OX40 agonist ivuxolimab. These receptors were taken from an adult with an advanced solid tumor such as melanoma, head and neck, liver or kidney cancer.

The V call is TRBV18, the J call TRBJ1-5; D call uncertain. The CDR3 has 16 residues. Trimming removed 3 bases from V and 2 bases from J, with 14 bases in between. From germline, CDR1 is KGHSH and CDR2 LQKENI. Here the CDR3 reads CASSPSGDGGNQPQHF. CDR3 coding DNA: TGTGCCAGCTCACCCAGCGGGGATGGGGGCAATCAGCCCCAGCATTTT.

This rearrangement joins TRBV4-1 to TRBJ2-3; D not resolved. The CDR3 has 17 residues. V lost 0 bases to trimming and J lost 2 bases, with 15 bases between them. Germline-derived CDR1 and CDR2 are MGHRA and YSYEKL. CDR3 amino acids: CASSQESMGWDTDTQYF. Written as DNA, the CDR3 is TGCGCCAGCAGCCAAGAGTCGATGGGGTGGGACACAGATACGCAGTATTTT.

The rearrangement joins TRBV7-2 to TRBJ1-1; 7 bases agree with TRBD1. After removal of 5 bases from V and 0 bases from J, the junction contained 9 bases not matched to a gene. This CDR3 spans 16 amino acids. The germline V gene encodes CDR1 SGHTA and CDR2 FQGNSA. The chain's CDR3 is CASSPRRTGLNTEAFF. As DNA, the CDR3 is TGTGCCAGCAGCCCCAGAAGGACAGGACTGAACACTGAAGCTTTCTTT.

The CDR3 nucleotides read TGCGCCAGCAGACAAGGGTTGTACACTGAAGCTTTCTTT. This codes for CASRQGLYTEAFF. This rearrangement joins TRBV10-2 to TRBJ1-1; D gene uncertain. V was trimmed by 6 bases and J by 3 bases, leaving 11 bases between them. Germline CDR1 and CDR2: WSHSY and SAAADI. CDR3 length equals 13 residues.

The chain's CDR3 is CASSLGAGEKLFF. Written as DNA, the CDR3 is TGCGCCAGCAGCTTGGGGGCAGGAGAAAAACTGTTTTTT. V gene TRBV5-1 combines with J gene TRBJ1-4; D call uncertain. The germline CDR1 and CDR2 sequences are SGHRS and YFSETQ. V lost 0 bases and J lost 8, with 8 bases in between. The CDR3 loop spans 13 amino acids.

The CDR3 reads CASSEEGGFYNEQFF. CDR3 sequence (DNA): TGTGCCAGCAGTGAGGAGGGGGGGTTTTACAATGAGCAGTTCTTC. The chain links TRBV6-1 to TRBJ2-1; possible D gene TRBD2, 7 bases. Germline V gene lookup returns CDR1 MNHNS and CDR2 SASEGT. Between the trimmed V and J ends, which lost 3 bases and 4 bases, there was a span of 13 bases. The CDR3 sequence is 15 residues long.

This chain joins TRBV29-1 and TRBJ2-5; TRBD1 matches 7 bases. V dropped 0 bases and J dropped 2; count of bases not matched to a gene: 15. The germline gives CDR1 SQVTM, CDR2 ANQGSEA. This CDR3 has 18 residues. DNA of the CDR3: TGCAGCGTTGAAGATCTTGCGCGCGGAAGGGGGCTACAAGAGACCCAGTACTTC. Translated: CSVEDLARGRGLQETQYF. The entire variable domain, with the rest obtained from reference TRBV29-1 and TRBJ2-5, is as follows: SAVISQKPSRDICQRGTSLTIQCQVDSQVTMMFWYRQQPGQSLTLIATANQGSEATYESGFVIDKFPISRPNLTFSTLTVSNMSPEDSSIYLCSVEDLARGRGLQETQYFGPGTRLLVL.

This clone was recorded only once. At one end the junction does not follow the germline gene, possibly because of a read error. This chain links TRBV6-1 with TRBJ2-7, with D perhaps TRBD1 (5 bases). This CDR3 region has 15 residues. Germline loops: CDR1 MNHNS, CDR2 SASEGT. DNA for the CDR3: TGTGCCAGCAGGGAAGGGGCCTCGAGCTCCTACGAGCAGTACTTC. Translation gives CASREGASSSYEQYF.

This clone was recorded a few times. The J gene is TRBJ2-1, the V gene TRBV5-6, with D possibly matching TRBD2 (6 bases). CDR3 size: 11 residues. Trimming took off 8 bases at V and 9 bases at J, with 12 bases between the two ends. The germline CDR1 and CDR2 sequences are SGHDT and YYEEEE. Written as DNA, the CDR3 is TGTGCCAGTACTAGCTATAGTGAGCAGTTCTTC. Its protein product is CASTSYSEQFF.

This clone was seen only once. The rearrangement links TRBV6-5 to TRBJ1-3, with unresolved D. This CDR3 comprises 14 residues. Germline V lookup: CDR1 MNHEY, CDR2 SVGAGI. V was cut by 8 bases and J by 2 bases, with 13 bases left in between. The DNA for the CDR3 is TGTGCCAGCTCCCGACTCACAGCTGGAAACACCATATATTTT. Amino acid sequence: CASSRLTAGNTIYF.

The rearrangement uses TRBV29-1 and TRBJ2-1, with 14 bases identical to TRBD2. V lost 7 bases to trimming and J lost 8 bases; unmatched junction nucleotides: 22. Germline V gene sequence: CDR1 SQVTM, CDR2 ANQGSEA. The CDR3 runs 19 residues. The CDR3 bases are TGCAGCGCCTCCGGACTAGGGCTTCGACTAGCGGGAGGGCGGCATGAGCAGTTCTTC. This sequence encodes CSASGLGLRLAGGRHEQFF.

This chain links TRBV28 with TRBJ2-5; 10 bases agree with TRBD2. The J call could be wrong; TRBJ2-7 is a better fit for the DNA end. Germline V gives CDR1 MDHEN, CDR2 SYDVKM. CDR3 length: 14 residues. For the CDR3, the DNA is TGTGCCAGCACTAGCGGGGGCGAAGCCTACGAGCAGTACTTC. Its translation: CASTSGGEAYEQYF.

The rearrangement joins TRBV2 to TRBJ1-5; 8 nucleotides agree with TRBD1. Germline CDR1 SNHLY, CDR2 FYNNEI. This CDR3 has 15 amino acids. V lost 5 bases, J lost 4 bases, and 7 bases stayed unmatched. CDR3 nucleotide sequence: TGTGCCAGCAGTACCGGGACAGGAGTTAATCAGCCCCAGCATTTT. Its protein is CASSTGTGVNQPQHF.

The J gene is TRBJ2-2, the V gene TRBV7-6; D ambiguous. The CDR3 sequence is 15 residues long. V shed 3 bases and J shed 0 bases, with 8 bases lying between them. Looked up from germline, CDR1 is SGHVS and CDR2 is FNYEAQ. The CDR3 region is CASSFIVPNTGELFF. In DNA form, the CDR3 reads TGTGCCAGCAGCTTTATAGTACCGAACACCGGGGAGCTGTTTTTT. Based on the CDR3 plus reference TRBV7-6 and TRBJ2-2, the full variable domain is GAGVSQSPRYKVTKRGQDVALRCDPISGHVSLYWYRQALGQGPEFLTYFNYEAQQDKSGLPNDRFSAERPEGSISTLTIQRTEQRDSAMYRCASSFIVPNTGELFFGEGSRLTVL.

This clone was seen more than once but under ten times. V gene TRBV19 combines with J gene TRBJ1-5, with 8 bases fitting TRBD1. The junction had 1 base not matched to a gene; V was cut back by 1 base and J by 2 bases. The CDR3 covers 15 residues. In germline, CDR1 is LNHDA, CDR2 SQIVND (reference sequence). This CDR3 reads CASSIGDRRNQPQHF. The CDR3 nucleotides are TGTGCCAGTAGTATAGGGGACAGGCGCAATCAGCCCCAGCATTTT.

The rearrangement joins TRBV28 to TRBJ2-7; TRBD2 agrees at 10 bases. From germline, CDR1 is MDHEN and CDR2 SYDVKM. The CDR3 loop spans 14 amino acids. With V trimmed by 6 bases and J by 0 bases, 2 bases remained unmatched. In nucleotides, the CDR3 is TGTGCCAGCAGGGCTAGCGGGAGCTCCTACGAGCAGTACTTC. Its protein is CASRASGSSYEQYF.

The chain uses TRBV5-1 and TRBJ2-7; 7 nucleotides agree with TRBD1. Trimming took 2 bases from V and 6 from J; bases not matched to a gene: 11. The CDR3 length is 15 residues. Germline loops: CDR1 SGHRS, CDR2 YFSETQ. The CDR3: CASSFLGQPPSEQYF. CDR3 DNA: TGCGCCAGCAGCTTCCTGGGACAGCCACCGTCCGAGCAGTACTTC.

The V call is TRBV4-2, the J call TRBJ1-5, with D possibly being TRBD1 (5 bases). Germline V lookup: CDR1 LGHNA, CDR2 YNFKEQ. V was clipped by 0 bases and J by 10 bases, with 16 bases between them. The CDR3 sequence is 15 residues long. The CDR3: CASSQDFGRADPQHF. The CDR3 DNA reads TGTGCCAGCAGCCAAGATTTTGGCAGGGCGGATCCCCAGCATTTT.